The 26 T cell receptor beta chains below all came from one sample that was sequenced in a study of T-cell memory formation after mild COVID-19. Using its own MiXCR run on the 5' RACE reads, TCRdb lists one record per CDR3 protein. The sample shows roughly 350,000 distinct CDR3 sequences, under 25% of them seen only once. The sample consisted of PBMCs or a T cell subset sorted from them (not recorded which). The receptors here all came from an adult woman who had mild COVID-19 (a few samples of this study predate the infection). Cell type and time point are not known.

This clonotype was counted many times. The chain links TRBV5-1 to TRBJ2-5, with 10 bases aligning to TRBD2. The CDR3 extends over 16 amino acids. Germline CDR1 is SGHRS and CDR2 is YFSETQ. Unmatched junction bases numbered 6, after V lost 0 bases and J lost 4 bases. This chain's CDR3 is CASSLAPAGGRETQYF. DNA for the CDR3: TGCGCCAGCAGCTTGGCCCCAGCGGGAGGGAGAGAGACCCAGTACTTC.

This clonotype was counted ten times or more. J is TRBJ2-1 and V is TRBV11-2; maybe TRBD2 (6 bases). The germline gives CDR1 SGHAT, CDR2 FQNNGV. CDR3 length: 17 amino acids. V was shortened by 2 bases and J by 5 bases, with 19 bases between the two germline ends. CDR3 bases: TGTGCCAGCAGCTTATTCGTCGGGACTTCCAGACACAATGAGCAGTTCTTC. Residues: CASSLFVGTSRHNEQFF.

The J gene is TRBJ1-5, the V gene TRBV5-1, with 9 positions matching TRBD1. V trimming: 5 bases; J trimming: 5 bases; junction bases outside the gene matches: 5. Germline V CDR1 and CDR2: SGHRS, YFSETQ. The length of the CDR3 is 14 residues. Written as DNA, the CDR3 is TGCGCCAGCAGAGGGCACAGGGGGCATCAGCCCCAGCATTTT. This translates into CASRGHRGHQPQHF.

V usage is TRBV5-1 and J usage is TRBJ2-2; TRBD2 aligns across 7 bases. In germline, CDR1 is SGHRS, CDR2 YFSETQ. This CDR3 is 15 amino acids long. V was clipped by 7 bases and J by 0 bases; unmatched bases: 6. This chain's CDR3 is CASREDPSNTGELFF. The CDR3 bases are TGCGCCAGCCGGGAGGACCCTTCGAACACCGGGGAGCTGTTTTTT.

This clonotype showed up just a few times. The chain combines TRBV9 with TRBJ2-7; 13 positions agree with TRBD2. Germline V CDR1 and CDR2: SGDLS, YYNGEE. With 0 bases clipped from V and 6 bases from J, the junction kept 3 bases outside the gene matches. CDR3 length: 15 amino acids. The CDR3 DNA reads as TGTGCCAGCAGCGTAGCCGGGACTAGCGGGGCCGAGCAGTACTTC. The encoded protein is CASSVAGTSGAEQYF.

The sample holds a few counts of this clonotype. The CDR3 loop reads CSAREGTAKGPQHF. The CDR3 nucleotides are TGCAGTGCTAGAGAGGGGACGGCCAAGGGGCCCCAGCATTTT. The chain uses TRBV20-1 and TRBJ1-5; TRBD1 might be the D (5 bases). This CDR3 comprises 14 residues. The germline CDR1 and CDR2 sequences are DFQATT and SNEGSKA (reference sequence). V was trimmed by 0 bases and J by 9 bases, leaving 15 bases between them.

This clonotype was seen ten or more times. The CDR3 DNA reads TGTGCCAGCAGCGCCGACGGAGAGGAAACCGGGGAGCTGTTTTTT. Residues: CASSADGEETGELFF. This chain joins TRBV5-5 and TRBJ2-2; D gene unclear. Deletions cut 4 bases from V and 5 bases from J, with 15 bases between. Per the germline V gene, CDR1 is SGHKS and CDR2 is YYEKEE (reference sequence). The CDR3 runs to 15 residues.

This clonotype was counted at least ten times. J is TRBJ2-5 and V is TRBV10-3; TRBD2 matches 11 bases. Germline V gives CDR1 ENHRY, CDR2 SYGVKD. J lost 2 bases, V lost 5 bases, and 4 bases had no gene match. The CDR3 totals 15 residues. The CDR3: CAISLAGGSQETQYF. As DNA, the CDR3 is TGTGCCATCAGTTTAGCGGGAGGGTCACAAGAGACCCAGTACTTC.

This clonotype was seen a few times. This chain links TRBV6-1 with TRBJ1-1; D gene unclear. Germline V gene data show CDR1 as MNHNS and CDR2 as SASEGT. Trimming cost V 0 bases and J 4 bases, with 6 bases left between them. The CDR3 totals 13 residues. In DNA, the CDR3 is TGTGCCAGCAGTGAAGCGGTCCTCACTGAAGCTTTCTTT. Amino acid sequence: CASSEAVLTEAFF.

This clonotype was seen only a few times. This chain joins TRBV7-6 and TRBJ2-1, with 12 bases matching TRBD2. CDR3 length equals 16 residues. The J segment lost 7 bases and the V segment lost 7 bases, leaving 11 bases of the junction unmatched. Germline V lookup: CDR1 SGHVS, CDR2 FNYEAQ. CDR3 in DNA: TGTGCCAGCACGCGTGCTAGCGGGGGGGCGGATAATGAGCAGTTCTTC. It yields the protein CASTRASGGADNEQFF.

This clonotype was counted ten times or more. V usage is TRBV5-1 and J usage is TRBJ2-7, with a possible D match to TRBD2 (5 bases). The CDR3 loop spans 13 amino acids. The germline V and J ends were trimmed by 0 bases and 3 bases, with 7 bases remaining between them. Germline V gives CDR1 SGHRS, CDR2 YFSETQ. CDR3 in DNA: TGCGCCAGCAGCTTGGGAGGGAACTACGAGCAGTACTTC. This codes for CASSLGGNYEQYF. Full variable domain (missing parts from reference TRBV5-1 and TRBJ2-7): KAGVTQTPRYLIKTRGQQVTLSCSPISGHRSVSWYQQTPGQGLQFLFEYFSETQRNKGNFPGRFSGRQFSNSRSEMNVSTLELGDSALYLCASSLGGNYEQYFGPGTRLTVT.

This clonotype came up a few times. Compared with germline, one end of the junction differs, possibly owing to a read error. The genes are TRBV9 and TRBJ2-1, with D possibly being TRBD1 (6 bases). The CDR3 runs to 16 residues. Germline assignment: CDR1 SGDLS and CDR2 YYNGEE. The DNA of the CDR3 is TGTGCCAGCAGCCCCTCAGGGGATAGCAACTACAGTGAGCAGTTCTTC. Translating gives CASSPSGDSNYSEQFF.

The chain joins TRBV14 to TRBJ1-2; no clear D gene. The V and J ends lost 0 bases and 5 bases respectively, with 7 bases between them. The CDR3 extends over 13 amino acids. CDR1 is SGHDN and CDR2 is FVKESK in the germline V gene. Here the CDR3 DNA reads TGTGCCAGCAGCCAAGAAGCAAGATATGGCTACACCTTC. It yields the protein CASSQEARYGYTF.

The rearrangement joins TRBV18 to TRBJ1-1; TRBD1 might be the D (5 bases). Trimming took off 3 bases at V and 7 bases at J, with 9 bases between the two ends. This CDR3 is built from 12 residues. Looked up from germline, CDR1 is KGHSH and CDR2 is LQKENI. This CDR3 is CASSPDDSEAFF. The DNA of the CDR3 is TGTGCCAGCTCACCGGACGACAGTGAAGCTTTCTTT.

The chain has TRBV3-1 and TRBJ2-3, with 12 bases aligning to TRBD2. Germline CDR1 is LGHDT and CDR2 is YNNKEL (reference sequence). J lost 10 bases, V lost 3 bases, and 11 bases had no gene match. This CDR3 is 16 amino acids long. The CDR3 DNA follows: TGTGCCAGCAGCCAGGCCGGACTAGCGGGGAAGTTATCGCAGTATTTT. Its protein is CASSQAGLAGKLSQYF.

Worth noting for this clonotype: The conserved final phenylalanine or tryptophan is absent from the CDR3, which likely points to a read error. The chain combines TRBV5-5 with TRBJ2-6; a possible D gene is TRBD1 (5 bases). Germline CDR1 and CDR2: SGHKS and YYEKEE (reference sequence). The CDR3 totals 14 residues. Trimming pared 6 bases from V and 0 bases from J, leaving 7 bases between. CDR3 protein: CASIDSSGANVLTL. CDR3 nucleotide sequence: TGTGCCAGCATAGACAGCTCTGGGGCCAACGTCCTGACTTTA.

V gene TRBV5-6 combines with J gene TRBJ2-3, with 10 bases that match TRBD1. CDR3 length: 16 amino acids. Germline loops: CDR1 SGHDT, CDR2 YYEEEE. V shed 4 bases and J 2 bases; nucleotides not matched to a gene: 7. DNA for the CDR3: TGTGCCAGCAGCCTAGGGGACAGGGGATCCACAGATACGCAGTATTTT. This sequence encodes CASSLGDRGSTDTQYF.

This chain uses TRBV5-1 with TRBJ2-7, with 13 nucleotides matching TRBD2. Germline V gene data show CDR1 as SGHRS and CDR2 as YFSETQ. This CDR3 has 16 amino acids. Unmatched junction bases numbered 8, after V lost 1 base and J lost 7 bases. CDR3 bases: TGCGCCAGCAGCTTGACGGGACTAGCGGGATCTAAAGAGCAGTACTTC. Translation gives CASSLTGLAGSKEQYF.

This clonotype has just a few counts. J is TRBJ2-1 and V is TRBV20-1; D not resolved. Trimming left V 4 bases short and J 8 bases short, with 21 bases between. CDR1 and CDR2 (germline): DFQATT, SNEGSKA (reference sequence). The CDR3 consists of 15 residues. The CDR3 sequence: CSANWPSKSVDEQFF. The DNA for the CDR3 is TGCAGTGCTAATTGGCCCTCTAAAAGCGTTGATGAGCAGTTCTTC.

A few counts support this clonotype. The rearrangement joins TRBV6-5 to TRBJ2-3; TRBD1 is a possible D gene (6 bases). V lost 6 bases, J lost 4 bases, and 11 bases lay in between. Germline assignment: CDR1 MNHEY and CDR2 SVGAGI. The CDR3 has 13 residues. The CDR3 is CASRGAGADTQYF. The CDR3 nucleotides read TGTGCCAGCAGGGGGGCCGGGGCAGATACGCAGTATTTT.

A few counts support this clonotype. The CDR3 bases are TGCGCCAGCAGCCCGGGACAGGGGGTCCACGAGCAGTACTTC. Translation gives CASSPGQGVHEQYF. The chain links TRBV5-1 to TRBJ2-7, with 11 nucleotides matching TRBD1. The germline V gene encodes CDR1 SGHRS and CDR2 YFSETQ. V lost 4 bases, J lost 5 bases, and 5 bases stayed unmatched. The CDR3 sequence is 14 residues long.

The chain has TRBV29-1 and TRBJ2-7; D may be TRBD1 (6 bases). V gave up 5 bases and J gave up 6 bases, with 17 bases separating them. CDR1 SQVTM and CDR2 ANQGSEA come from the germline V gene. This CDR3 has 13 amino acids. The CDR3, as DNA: TGCAGCGTTCCCGGGACAAGGTATCGCGAGCAGTACTTC. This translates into CSVPGTRYREQYF.

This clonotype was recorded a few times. CDR3 residues: CASSSIGIGTDTQYF. DNA for the CDR3: TGCGCCAGCAGCTCGATTGGCATTGGGACAGATACGCAGTATTTT. The V call is TRBV4-1, the J call TRBJ2-3; D gene unclear. The length of the CDR3 is 15 residues. Trimming stripped 5 bases from V and 3 bases from J, with 15 bases between. Germline CDR1 reads MGHRA; CDR2 reads YSYEKL.

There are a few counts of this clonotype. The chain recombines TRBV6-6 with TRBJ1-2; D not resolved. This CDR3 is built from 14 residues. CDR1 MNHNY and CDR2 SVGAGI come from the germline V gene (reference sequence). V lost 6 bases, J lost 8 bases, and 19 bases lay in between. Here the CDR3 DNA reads TGTGCCAGCAGAGTTACCCTTATAGGCTACGGCTACACCTTC. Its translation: CASRVTLIGYGYTF.

CDR3 sequence (DNA): TGTGCCAGCACCCATCTAGCGGGCTCCTACAATGAGCAGTTCTTC. It encodes CASTHLAGSYNEQFF. This rearrangement joins TRBV6-1 to TRBJ2-1, with 8 bases identical to TRBD2. The CDR3 runs to 15 residues. Germline loops: CDR1 MNHNS, CDR2 SASEGT. V gave up 7 bases and J gave up 0 bases; unmatched junction bases: 5.

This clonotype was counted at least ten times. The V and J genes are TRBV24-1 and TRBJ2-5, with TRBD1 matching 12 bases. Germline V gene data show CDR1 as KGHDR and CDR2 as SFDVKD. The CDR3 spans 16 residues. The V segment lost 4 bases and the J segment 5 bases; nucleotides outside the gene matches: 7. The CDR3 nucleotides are TGTGCCACCAGTGACCCGGGGACAGGGGGCGGCGAGACCCAGTACTTC. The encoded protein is CATSDPGTGGGETQYF.